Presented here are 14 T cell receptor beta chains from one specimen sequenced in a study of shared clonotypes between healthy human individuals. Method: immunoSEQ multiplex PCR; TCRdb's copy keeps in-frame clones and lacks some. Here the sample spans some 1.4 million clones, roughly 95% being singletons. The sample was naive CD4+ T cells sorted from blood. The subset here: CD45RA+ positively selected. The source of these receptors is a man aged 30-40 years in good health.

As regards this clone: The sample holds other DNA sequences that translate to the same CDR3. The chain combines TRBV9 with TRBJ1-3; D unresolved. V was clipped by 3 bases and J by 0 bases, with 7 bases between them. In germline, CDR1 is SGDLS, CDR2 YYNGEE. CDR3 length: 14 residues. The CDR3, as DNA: TGTGCCAGCAGCGCCGCCGGCTCTGGAAACACCATATATTTT. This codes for CASSAAGSGNTIYF.

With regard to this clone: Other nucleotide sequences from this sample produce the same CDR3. CDR3 sequence: CASSRLYEQYF. The CDR3 DNA sequence: TGTGCCAGCAGTCGCCTGTACGAGCAGTACTTC. V and J are TRBV6-5 and TRBJ2-7; D is undetermined. V was cut by 5 bases and J by 4 bases, with 6 bases left in between. Germline CDR1 reads MNHEY; CDR2 reads SVGAGI. CDR3 size: 11 residues.

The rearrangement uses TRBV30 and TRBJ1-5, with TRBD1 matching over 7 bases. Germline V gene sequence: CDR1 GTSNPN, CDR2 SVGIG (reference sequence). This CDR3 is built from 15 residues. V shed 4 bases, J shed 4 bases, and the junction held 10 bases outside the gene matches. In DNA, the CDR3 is TGTGCCTGGACTACTCGGGACAGCCGTAATCAGCCCCAGCATTTT. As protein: CAWTTRDSRNQPQHF.

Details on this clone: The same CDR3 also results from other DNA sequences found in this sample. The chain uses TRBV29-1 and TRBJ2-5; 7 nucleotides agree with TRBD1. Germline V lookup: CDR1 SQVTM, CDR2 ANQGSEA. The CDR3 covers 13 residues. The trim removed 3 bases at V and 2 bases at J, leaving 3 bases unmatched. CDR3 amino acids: CSVENRGQETQYF. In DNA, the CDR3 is TGCAGCGTTGAGAACAGGGGACAAGAGACCCAGTACTTC.

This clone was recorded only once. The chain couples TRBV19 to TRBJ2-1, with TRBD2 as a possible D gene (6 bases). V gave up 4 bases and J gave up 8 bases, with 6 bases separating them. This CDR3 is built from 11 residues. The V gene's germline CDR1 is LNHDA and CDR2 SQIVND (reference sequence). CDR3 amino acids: CASSSGDEQFF. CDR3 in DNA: TGTGCCAGTAGTAGCGGGGATGAGCAGTTCTTC.

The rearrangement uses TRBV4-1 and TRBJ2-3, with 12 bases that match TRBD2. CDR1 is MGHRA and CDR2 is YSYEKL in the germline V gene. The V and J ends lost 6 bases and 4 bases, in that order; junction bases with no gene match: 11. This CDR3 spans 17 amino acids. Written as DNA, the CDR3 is TGCGCCAGCAGTCGCGTGGAGACTAGCGGGAGTTCAGATACGCAGTATTTT. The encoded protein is CASSRVETSGSSDTQYF.

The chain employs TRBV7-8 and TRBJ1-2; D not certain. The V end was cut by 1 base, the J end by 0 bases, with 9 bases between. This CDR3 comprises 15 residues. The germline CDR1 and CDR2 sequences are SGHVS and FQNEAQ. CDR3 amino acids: CASSLERAANYGYTF. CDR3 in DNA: TGTGCCAGCAGCTTAGAAAGGGCGGCTAACTATGGCTACACCTTC.

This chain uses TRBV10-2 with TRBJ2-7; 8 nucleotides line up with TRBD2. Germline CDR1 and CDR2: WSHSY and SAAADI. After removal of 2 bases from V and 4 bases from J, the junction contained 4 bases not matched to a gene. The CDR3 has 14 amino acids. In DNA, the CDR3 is TGCGCCAGCAGTGAGCAACTAGCGGTATACGAGCAGTACTTC. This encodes CASSEQLAVYEQYF.

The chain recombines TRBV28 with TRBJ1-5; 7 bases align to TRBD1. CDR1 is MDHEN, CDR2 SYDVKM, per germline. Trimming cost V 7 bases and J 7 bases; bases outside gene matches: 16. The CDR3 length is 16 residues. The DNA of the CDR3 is TGTGCCAGCAACAAGAACAGGGGAGGCTCCAAACAGCCCCAGCATTTT. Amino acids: CASNKNRGGSKQPQHF.

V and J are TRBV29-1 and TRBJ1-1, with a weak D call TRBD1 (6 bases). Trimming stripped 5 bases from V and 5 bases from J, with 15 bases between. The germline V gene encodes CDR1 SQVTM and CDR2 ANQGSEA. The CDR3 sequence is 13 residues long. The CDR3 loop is CSVRRGLGTEAFF. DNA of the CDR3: TGCAGCGTTCGAAGGGGGTTGGGAACTGAAGCTTTCTTT. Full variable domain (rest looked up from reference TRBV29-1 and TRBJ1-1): SAVISQKPSRDICQRGTSLTIQCQVDSQVTMMFWYRQQPGQSLTLIATANQGSEATYESGFVIDKFPISRPNLTFSTLTVSNMSPEDSSIYLCSVRRGLGTEAFFGQGTRLTVV.

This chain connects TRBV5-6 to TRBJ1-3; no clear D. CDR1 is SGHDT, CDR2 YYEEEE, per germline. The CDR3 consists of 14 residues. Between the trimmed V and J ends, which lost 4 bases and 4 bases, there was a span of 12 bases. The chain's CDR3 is CASSTVVGGNTIYF. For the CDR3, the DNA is TGTGCCAGCAGCACCGTAGTGGGAGGAAACACCATATATTTT.

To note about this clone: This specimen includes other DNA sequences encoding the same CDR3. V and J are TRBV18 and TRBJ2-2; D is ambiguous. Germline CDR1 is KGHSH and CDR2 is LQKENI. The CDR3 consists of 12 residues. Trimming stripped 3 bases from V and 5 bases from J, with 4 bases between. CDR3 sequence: CASSPQTGELFF. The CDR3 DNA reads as TGTGCCAGCTCACCCCAGACCGGGGAGCTGTTTTTT. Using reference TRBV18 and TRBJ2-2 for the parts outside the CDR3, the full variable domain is NAGVMQNPRHLVRRRGQEARLRCSPMKGHSHVYWYRQLPEEGLKFMVYLQKENIIDESGMPKERFSAEFPKEGPSILRIQQVVRGDSAAYFCASSPQTGELFFGEGSRLTVL.

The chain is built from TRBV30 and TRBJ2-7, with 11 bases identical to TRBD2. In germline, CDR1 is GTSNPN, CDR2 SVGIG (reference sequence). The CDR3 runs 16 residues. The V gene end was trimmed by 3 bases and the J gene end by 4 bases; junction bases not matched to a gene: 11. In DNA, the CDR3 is TGTGCCTGGAGAATAGCGGGAGGGCCGAGGGGATACGAGCAGTACTTC. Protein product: CAWRIAGGPRGYEQYF.

The CDR3 DNA reads TGTGCCAGCAGCCGGAGGAGAGACAGGGGGCGTCCCTACGAGCAGTACTTC. Protein sequence: CASSRRRDRGRPYEQYF. The chain has TRBV5-4 and TRBJ2-7; 10 bases line up with TRBD1. This CDR3 has 17 amino acids. The V and J ends lost 4 bases and 2 bases, in that order; junction bases with no gene match: 12. CDR1 and CDR2 (germline): SGHNT, YYREEE (reference sequence).